The 22 T cell receptor beta chains presented below share a single source sample, sequenced in a study of blood T cell repertoires in COVID-19 (dated by TCRdb to about 2020). Receptor amplification or capture employed the immunoSEQ multiplex PCR assay. The table comes from immuneACCESS by way of TCRdb, which keeps in-frame sequences with V and J called. Part of the clones is missing from these tables; in studies checked, under half for an unresolved V gene and the rest for unknown reasons. The sample table contains a few hundred thousand clones; only one count was recorded for roughly 82% of them. The ten largest clonotypes hold approximately 1.5% of the sample. Sequencing was performed on peripheral blood. These receptors all stem from a woman aged 40 to 49 who had recovered from COVID-19.

The chain couples TRBV5-6 to TRBJ2-7, with D possibly TRBD1 on 7 matching bases. Germline CDR1 SGHDT, CDR2 YYEEEE. Between the trimmed V and J ends, which lost 4 bases and 1 base, there was a span of 15 bases. The CDR3 covers 15 residues. The CDR3: CASSPQGGYSYEQYF. The DNA of the CDR3 is TGTGCCAGCAGCCCCCAGGGGGGCTATTCCTACGAGCAGTACTTC.

This chain uses TRBV20-1 with TRBJ2-3, with D possibly TRBD1 on 5 matching bases. CDR3 size: 13 residues. The V gene lost 3 bases and the J gene lost 2 bases, with 9 bases spanning the gap. Germline-derived CDR1 and CDR2 are DFQATT and SNEGSKA (reference sequence). The CDR3 sequence: CSASVRVTDTQYF. CDR3 sequence (DNA): TGCAGTGCTAGTGTCAGGGTCACAGATACGCAGTATTTT.

This rearrangement joins TRBV10-3 to TRBJ1-3; tentatively, D is TRBD1 (5 bases). Germline CDR1 reads ENHRY; CDR2 reads SYGVKD. This CDR3 has 14 amino acids. The V end lost 11 bases, the J end lost 4 bases, and 18 bases lay between the germline ends. CDR3 amino acids: CASRQGLAGNTIYF. CDR3 coding DNA: TGTGCCTCCCGGCAGGGACTGGCGGGAAACACCATATATTTT.

The chain is built from TRBV7-2 and TRBJ2-5; 10 bases align to TRBD1. With 6 bases clipped from V and 2 bases from J, the junction kept 6 bases outside the gene matches. The CDR3 is 15 residues long. The germline V gene has CDR1 SGHTA and CDR2 FQGNSA. The CDR3 nucleotides read TGTGCCAGCAGTCTAGGGGGACAGGGGCAAGAGACCCAGTACTTC. Its translation: CASSLGGQGQETQYF.

The rearrangement uses TRBV9 and TRBJ2-5; the match to TRBD2 covers 11 bases. V trimming: 3 bases; J trimming: 4 bases; junction bases outside the gene matches: 5. Germline-derived CDR1 and CDR2 are SGDLS and YYNGEE. The CDR3 sequence is 15 residues long. CDR3 loop: CASSAQTSGGETQYF. The CDR3 nucleotides read TGTGCCAGCAGCGCTCAAACTAGCGGGGGAGAGACCCAGTACTTC.

The chain carries TRBV27 and TRBJ1-2; 7 bases line up with TRBD1. The CDR3 covers 15 residues. Germline V gene lookup returns CDR1 MNHEY and CDR2 SMNVEV (reference sequence). The V gene end was trimmed by 1 base and the J gene end by 5 bases; junction bases not matched to a gene: 7. The CDR3, as DNA: TGTGCCAGCAGTTTATATGGGGGACAGCCTTATGGCTACACCTTC. Translated: CASSLYGGQPYGYTF.

This clone was counted only a few times. The chain combines TRBV9 with TRBJ2-7; D is perhaps TRBD2 (6 bases). CDR1 is SGDLS and CDR2 is YYNGEE in the germline V gene. This CDR3 spans 16 amino acids. V lost 2 bases to trimming and J lost 3 bases, with 18 bases between them. CDR3: CASSVGSRWAIYEQYF. CDR3 sequence (DNA): TGTGCCAGCAGCGTCGGGAGCCGGTGGGCCATCTACGAGCAGTACTTC.

This clone turned up a few times. The chain has TRBV5-1 and TRBJ1-4, with D unresolved. The CDR3 consists of 15 residues. The germline V and J ends were trimmed by 4 bases and 5 bases, with 15 bases remaining between them. Per germline, CDR1 SGHRS and CDR2 YFSETQ. CDR3 region: CASSPWGDLNEKLFF. DNA for the CDR3: TGCGCCAGCAGCCCGTGGGGAGATCTAAATGAAAAACTGTTTTTT.

Only a few counts were recorded for this clone. The J gene is TRBJ1-2, the V gene TRBV5-1; tentatively, D is TRBD1 (6 bases). The germline V gene has CDR1 SGHRS and CDR2 YFSETQ. V was cut by 4 bases and J by 2 bases, with 12 bases left in between. The CDR3 loop spans 14 amino acids. The CDR3 DNA is TGCGCCAGCAGCATACAGGGTGGGAACTATGGCTACACCTTC. Encoded protein: CASSIQGGNYGYTF.

This clone was found a few times. Relative to the germline gene, one junction end is altered; a read error may explain this. The chain uses TRBV5-6 and TRBJ1-6; 8 positions match TRBD1. This CDR3 contains 15 residues. The germline CDR1 and CDR2 sequences are SGHDT and YYEEEE. In DNA form, the CDR3 reads TGTGCCAGCAGCTTGGACAGGGGGAATAACTCACCCCTCCACTTT. This gives the protein CASSLDRGNNSPLHF.

This clone has only a few counts. V is TRBV7-9 and J is TRBJ1-1, with unresolved D. The V and J ends lost 2 bases and 2 bases respectively, with 9 bases between them. This CDR3 has 14 amino acids. Per germline, CDR1 SEHNR and CDR2 FQNEAQ (reference sequence). CDR3: CASSLSPTNTEAFF. The CDR3 nucleotides read TGTGCCAGCAGCTTAAGCCCGACTAACACTGAAGCTTTCTTT.

The chain has TRBV9 and TRBJ2-1; TRBD1 is a possible D gene (5 bases). Trimming pared 4 bases from V and 6 bases from J, leaving 20 bases between. The CDR3 extends over 16 amino acids. Germline V gene lookup returns CDR1 SGDLS and CDR2 YYNGEE. CDR3 sequence (DNA): TGTGCCAGCAGCAGGGGAACATCGAGCTTTACCAATGAGCAGTTCTTC. This translates into CASSRGTSSFTNEQFF.

The gene calls are TRBV2 and TRBJ1-1, with 8 bases that match TRBD1. The CDR3 totals 15 residues. Germline trimming cut 6 bases from V and 0 bases from J; bases unmatched to any gene: 6. The V gene's germline CDR1 is SNHLY and CDR2 FYNNEI. CDR3 nucleotides: TGTGCCAGCAGCCGGACAGGGCCGATGAACACTGAAGCTTTCTTT. It encodes CASSRTGPMNTEAFF.

The genes are TRBV2 and TRBJ1-6; maybe TRBD1 (6 bases). The CDR3 is 16 amino acids. Germline V CDR1 and CDR2: SNHLY, FYNNEI. The germline V and J ends were trimmed by 0 bases and 6 bases, with 12 bases remaining between them. The DNA for the CDR3 is TGTGCCAGCAGTGAAGCAGGTGGACAGTTTAATTCACCCCTCCACTTT. Its protein product is CASSEAGGQFNSPLHF.

The rearrangement joins TRBV2 to TRBJ1-1; D may be TRBD1 (5 bases). The CDR3 is 14 residues long. Germline V gives CDR1 SNHLY, CDR2 FYNNEI. V gave up 5 bases and J gave up 5 bases, with 15 bases separating them. The CDR3 bases are TGTGCCAGCAGTTCCGTCGCGGGGGATACTGAAGCTTTCTTT. This encodes CASSSVAGDTEAFF.

The V call is TRBV5-6, the J call TRBJ2-1; TRBD2 matches 7 bases. Germline V gives CDR1 SGHDT, CDR2 YYEEEE. After removal of 4 bases from V and 10 bases from J, the junction contained 14 bases not matched to a gene. The length of the CDR3 is 15 residues. DNA of the CDR3: TGTGCCAGCAGCCCCCGGGACTATGGGCGGGGGGAGCAGTTCTTC. Translating gives CASSPRDYGRGEQFF. The full variable domain, rest sourced from reference TRBV5-6 and TRBJ2-1, is DAGVTQSPTHLIKTRGQQVTLRCSPKSGHDTVSWYQQALGQGPQFIFQYYEEEERQRGNFPDRFSGHQFPNYSSELNVNALLLGDSALYLCASSPRDYGRGEQFFGPGTRLTVL.

On this clone: The same CDR3 can be traced to other DNA sequences in this sample. The chain is built from TRBV4-1 and TRBJ2-3, with D possibly TRBD2 on 5 matching bases. The V end lost 3 bases, the J end lost 6 bases, and 16 bases lay between the germline ends. CDR1 is MGHRA, CDR2 YSYEKL, per germline. The CDR3 has 15 residues. The CDR3 nucleotides are TGCGCCAGCAGCCACAGCACGGACTGGGAGGATACGCAGTATTTT. This translates into CASSHSTDWEDTQYF.

This chain links TRBV27 with TRBJ2-5; D gene unclear. The CDR3 is 14 residues long. Germline assignment: CDR1 MNHEY and CDR2 SMNVEV (reference sequence). V gave up 4 bases and J gave up 5 bases, with 14 bases separating them. CDR3 sequence (DNA): TGTGCCAGCAGTTCAAACTCCAACCGGGAGACCCAGTACTTC. It encodes CASSSNSNRETQYF.

In this sample, this clone turned up a few times. The CDR3 is CASSSSTSGTQYF. The DNA for the CDR3 is TGTGCCAGCAGCTCCAGCACTAGCGGCACGCAGTATTTT. The rearrangement links TRBV7-9 to TRBJ2-3; 8 nucleotides agree with TRBD2. CDR3 length: 13 residues. V was pared by 4 bases and J by 9 bases, with 6 bases of the junction left unmatched. CDR1 and CDR2 (germline): SEHNR, FQNEAQ (reference sequence).

This CDR3 reads CASSPRLESSNTIYF. In DNA form, the CDR3 reads TGTGCCAGCTCACCACGGTTGGAGTCCTCAAACACCATATATTTT. The V and J genes are TRBV18 and TRBJ1-3; D is unclear. The CDR3 sequence is 15 residues long. Trimming removed 1 base from V and 6 bases from J, with 13 bases in between. Looked up from germline, CDR1 is KGHSH and CDR2 is LQKENI.

This chain uses TRBV7-2 with TRBJ1-5; TRBD1 aligns across 9 bases. The V and J ends lost 4 bases and 0 bases, in that order; junction bases with no gene match: 7. CDR1 and CDR2 from the germline V gene are SGHTA and FQGNSA. This CDR3 contains 17 residues. Here the CDR3 DNA reads TGTGCCAGCAGCTCTGGACAGGGGCTGGTTAGCAATCAGCCCCAGCATTTT. It translates to CASSSGQGLVSNQPQHF.

The rearrangement links TRBV4-3 to TRBJ1-1, with 7 bases that match TRBD1. The V and J ends lost 3 bases and 10 bases, in that order; junction bases with no gene match: 11. This CDR3 has 14 residues. Per germline, CDR1 LGHNA and CDR2 YSLEER. The CDR3 here is CASSQNSGGYGAFF. The CDR3 DNA follows: TGCGCCAGCAGCCAGAATTCAGGGGGGTACGGAGCTTTCTTT.